This T cell receptor beta chain was identified during a study of T-cell reconstitution after alpha-beta-depleted transplantation in children. Trimming removed 0 bases at V and 5 bases at J, with 11 bases between. CDR1 KGHSH and CDR2 LQKENI come from the germline V gene. The CDR3 is 15 amino acids. This clonotype was observed many times. Its specificity is not known. Study-level points and caveats: Newly produced T cells mostly accounted for T-cell counts and diversity one year post-transplant. The study reportedly traced alpha-beta T cells about two months after transplant to several hundred expanded graft clones.

As it was prepared, the TCRbeta library received unique molecular identifiers. TCRdb reanalysed the PCR reads using MiXCR and keeps one entry per CDR3 protein. The sample lists over 200,000 distinct CDR3 sequences; roughly 10% were seen once. The source was PBMCs, collected before TCRalphabeta/CD19-depleted stem cell transplant. The chain employs TRBV18 and TRBJ2-1; D call uncertain. The TCR originated in a child less than two years old with acute myeloid leukemia, due to receive a stem cell transplant. CDR3 coding DNA: TGTGCCAGCTCACCACCAAGGTCTGGGAACAATGAGCAGTTCTTC. This sequence encodes CASSPPRSGNNEQFF.